One sample yielded the 18 T cell receptor beta chains listed below, sequenced in a study of blood T cells in healthy people across ages. The authors ran a second PCR of roughly 6 to 12 cycles using a sample-barcoded 5' primer and a J-beta primer mix. Using its own MiXCR run on the 5' RACE reads, TCRdb lists one record per CDR3 protein. The sample shows 450,000 to 650,000 distinct CDR3 sequences, less than 25% of them seen only once. This sample also belongs to another study, concerning T cells of mothers and their children.

What was sequenced was blood. The receptors originated from a boy aged 5-17 years in good health.

With regard to this clonotype: A read error may produce the germline difference seen at one junction end. J is TRBJ1-2 and V is TRBV7-3, with D possibly TRBD1 on 6 matching bases. CDR1 is SGHTA, CDR2 FQGTGA, per germline. This CDR3 has 15 amino acids. The DNA for the CDR3 is TGTGCCGGCAGCCCGACGGGGGGGCAAGGCTATGGCTACACCTTC. As protein: CAGSPTGGQGYGYTF.

Points on this clonotype: The junction departs from the called germline gene at one end, perhaps through a read error. The chain couples TRBV20-1 to TRBJ2-1; possible D gene TRBD2, 5 bases. The germline gives CDR1 DFQATT, CDR2 SNEGSKA (reference sequence). CDR3 length: 15 amino acids. CDR3 sequence reads: CSAPSFSGGYNEEFF. The CDR3 coding sequence is TGCAGTGCGCCCAGCTTCAGCGGCGGTTACAATGAGGAGTTCTTC.

The genes are TRBV7-9 and TRBJ1-1; no clear D. Germline V gene lookup returns CDR1 SEHNR and CDR2 FQNEAQ (reference sequence). The V and J ends lost 4 bases and 0 bases respectively, with 15 bases between them. The CDR3 spans 16 residues. The CDR3 sequence is CASSSYDGAMNTEAFF. The DNA of the CDR3 is TGTGCCAGCAGCTCGTATGACGGCGCCATGAACACTGAAGCTTTCTTT. Full variable domain (remainder filled in from reference TRBV7-9 and TRBJ1-1): DTGVSQNPRHKITKRGQNVTFRCDPISEHNRLYWYRQTLGQGPEFLTYFQNEAQLEKSRLLSDRFSAERPKGSFSTLEIQRTEQGDSAMYLCASSSYDGAMNTEAFFGQGTRLTVV.

This clonotype was detected a few times. The chain joins TRBV11-3 to TRBJ2-3; TRBD2 matches at 8 bases. Trimming at V came to 4 bases and at J to 5 bases, leaving 5 bases not matched to a gene. The CDR3 spans 14 residues. Germline CDR1 and CDR2: SGHNT and YENEEA. This chain's CDR3 is CASSSGLAEDTQYF. CDR3 in DNA: TGTGCCAGCAGCTCCGGACTAGCAGAAGATACGCAGTATTTT.

In this sample, this clonotype turned up a few times. The chain links TRBV7-2 to TRBJ2-5; D is unclear. Germline CDR1 is SGHTA and CDR2 is FQGNSA. The CDR3 spans 14 residues. The V gene lost 1 base and the J gene lost 3 bases, with 9 bases spanning the gap. CDR3 sequence: CASSLVVTEETQYF. The DNA for the CDR3 is TGTGCCAGCAGCTTAGTGGTGACCGAAGAGACCCAGTACTTC.

This clonotype has only a few counts. V and J are TRBV20-1 and TRBJ2-5; D may be TRBD2 (6 bases). The end of the DNA aligns better with TRBJ2-1, so the J call may be wrong. Germline CDR1 and CDR2: DFQATT and SNEGSKA (reference sequence). This CDR3 contains 14 residues. CDR3 in amino acids: CSARLRDFGNEQFF. The DNA for the CDR3 is TGCAGTGCTAGACTCCGGGACTTCGGCAATGAGCAGTTCTTC.

This clonotype was seen more than once but under ten times. J is TRBJ2-1 and V is TRBV4-3; TRBD2 aligns across 10 bases. The germline V gene has CDR1 LGHNA and CDR2 YSLEER. Losses at the gene ends were 0 bases for V and 8 bases for J; bases not matched to a gene: 7. The CDR3 spans 16 residues. The CDR3 sequence: CASSQEPSGGSYEQFF. CDR3 bases: TGCGCCAGCAGCCAAGAGCCTAGCGGGGGTTCCTATGAGCAGTTCTTC.

V gene TRBV6-5 combines with J gene TRBJ2-7; D remains unclear. The germline gives CDR1 MNHEY, CDR2 SVGAGI. With 0 bases removed from V and 2 bases from J, the gap between germline ends came to 11 bases. CDR3 length: 15 residues. CDR3 loop: CASSYSIGAPYEQYF. CDR3 DNA sequence: TGTGCCAGCAGTTACTCGATTGGAGCCCCCTACGAGCAGTACTTC.

Many counts were recorded for this clonotype. This chain links TRBV6-2 or TRBV6-3 with TRBJ2-4, with TRBD1 as a possible D gene (5 bases). Trimming stripped 6 bases from V and 7 bases from J, with 13 bases between. The CDR3 is 13 residues long. Looked up from germline, CDR1 is MNHEY and CDR2 is SVGEGT. The DNA for the CDR3 is TGTGCCAGCAGCCTACTGGACAATAACATTCAGTACTTC. Its translation is CASSLLDNNIQYF.

The rearrangement joins TRBV5-1 to TRBJ2-7, with 8 bases aligning to TRBD1. This CDR3 is 14 amino acids long. Germline CDR1 and CDR2: SGHRS and YFSETQ. J gave up 6 bases and V 0 bases, and 5 bases lay outside the gene matches. CDR3 nucleotides: TGCGCCAGCAGCTTGGGGCCAGGGGGCTTCGAGCAGTACTTC. This encodes CASSLGPGGFEQYF.

As to this clonotype: This sequence may be a read error, since a much larger clone differs from it by one base. The V call is TRBV9, the J call TRBJ2-3; maybe TRBD1 (6 bases). CDR1 and CDR2 (germline): SGDLS, YYNGEE. This CDR3 has 14 residues. V was shortened by 7 bases and J by 2 bases, with 14 bases between the two germline ends. The CDR3 DNA is TGTGCCAGCGGCGACCGGGACAACACAGATACGCAGTATTTT. Protein product: CASGDRDNTDTQYF.

The J gene is TRBJ1-2, the V gene TRBV24-1; TRBD1 is a possible D gene (5 bases). Germline V lookup: CDR1 KGHDR, CDR2 SFDVKD. This CDR3 has 13 residues. The V gene lost 3 bases and the J gene lost 7 bases, with 11 bases spanning the gap. CDR3 bases: TGTGCCACCAGTGATCGGGACGACGGTGGCTACACCTTC. Residues: CATSDRDDGGYTF.

The J gene is TRBJ2-7, the V gene TRBV24-1; D remains ambiguous. Per germline, CDR1 KGHDR and CDR2 SFDVKD. Trimming shortened V by 2 bases and J by 1 base, and 8 bases separated the two germline ends. CDR3 size: 14 residues. This chain's CDR3 is CATSDSGSSYEQYF. The CDR3 DNA follows: TGTGCCACCAGTGATTCGGGCAGTTCCTACGAGCAGTACTTC.

V gene TRBV19 combines with J gene TRBJ2-2; TRBD1 or TRBD2 may be the D gene (5 bases each). Per germline, CDR1 LNHDA and CDR2 SQIVND (reference sequence). V was shortened by 3 bases and J by 0 bases, with 8 bases between the two germline ends. The CDR3 is 15 amino acids. The CDR3 bases are TGTGCCAGTAGTATGCAGGGACCGAACACCGGGGAGCTGTTTTTT. Translated: CASSMQGPNTGELFF.

The chain is built from TRBV20-1 and TRBJ1-3; the match to TRBD1 covers 7 bases. CDR3 length: 16 amino acids. Germline CDR1 is DFQATT and CDR2 is SNEGSKA (reference sequence). V trimming: 3 bases; J trimming: 4 bases; junction bases outside the gene matches: 12. CDR3 nucleotides: TGCAGTGCTAGCCGGGGGCCCGACAGGGTGGGAAACACCATATATTTT. Translation gives CSASRGPDRVGNTIYF.

Only a few counts were recorded for this clonotype. In DNA, the CDR3 is TGCGCCAGCAGCCAAGATGGAAGCGGGCTTAACAATGAGCAGTTCTTC. It encodes CASSQDGSGLNNEQFF. This sequence joins TRBV4-1 and TRBJ2-1, with a weak D call TRBD2 (6 bases). V gave up 0 bases and J gave up 5 bases, with 14 bases separating them. Per the germline V gene, CDR1 is MGHRA and CDR2 is YSYEKL. The CDR3 has 16 residues.

This clonotype was counted a few times. This sequence joins TRBV29-1 and TRBJ2-1, with 10 bases aligning to TRBD2. This CDR3 spans 17 amino acids. V lost 4 bases, J lost 0 bases, and 9 bases stayed unmatched. Germline lookup yields CDR1 SQVTM and CDR2 ANQGSEA. The CDR3 DNA follows: TGCAGCGTTGCCGGGACTAGCGACGGAAGCTCCTACAATGAGCAGTTCTTC. Protein: CSVAGTSDGSSYNEQFF.

As to this clonotype: At one end the junction does not follow the germline gene, possibly because of a read error. The gene calls are TRBV20-1 and TRBJ2-5; a weak D match, TRBD2 (5 bases). The CDR3 extends over 12 amino acids. The germline gives CDR1 DFQATT, CDR2 SNEGSKA (reference sequence). CDR3 sequence (DNA): TGCGGTGCTAGAGACCCTAGCCAGACCCAGTACTTC. It encodes CGARDPSQTQYF.